The rows below give T cell receptor beta chains drawn from one sample of a study of T-cell reconstitution after alpha-beta-depleted transplantation in children. A single record per CDR3 protein comes from TCRdb applying MiXCR to the PCR reads. The data show hundreds of thousands of distinct CDR3 sequences, 10% to 15% seen once. This specimen was PBMCs, taken before TCRalphabeta/CD19-depleted stem cell transplant. The receptors here all came from a girl aged 2-10 years with congenital amegakaryocytic thrombocytopenia, due to receive a stem cell transplant. Both conserved end residues are part of each CDR3. D genes are given only for firm matches. Size is omitted from some rows. Given values are once, few, many or a class for expanded clones.

d_call,clone_size,v_call,j_call,cdr3_nt,cdr3_aa
-,many,TRBV10-3,TRBJ2-7,TGTGCCATCAAACCAAACCGGGACGGGAACTACGAGCAGTACTTC,CAIKPNRDGNYEQYF
-,many,TRBV20-1,TRBJ2-3,TGCAGTGCTGGGGGGTCCCGCACAGATACGCAGTATTTT,CSAGGSRTDTQYF
-,-,TRBV29-1,TRBJ2-7,TGCAGCGTTGATCGGGGTGAGGGCCACGAGCAGTACTTC,CSVDRGEGHEQYF
-,-,TRBV3-1,TRBJ2-1,TGTGCCAGCAGCGGCGGTGTAGCGGAGAGGTGGCAGGAGCAGTTCTTC,CASSGGVAERWQEQFF
-,many,TRBV20-1,TRBJ1-2,TGCAGTGTGCTAGGTGCGGGGTTCGGCTACACCTTC,CSVLGAGFGYTF
-,many,TRBV28,TRBJ2-1,TGTGCCAGCAGTTGGGGGAGACAGGATGCGTTCTTC,CASSWGRQDAFF
-,-,TRBV5-5,TRBJ2-1,TGTGCCAGCAGCTTGGACTGGGGTCGCGGTGAGCAGTTCTTC,CASSLDWGRGEQFF
TRBD1,few,TRBV30,TRBJ2-1,TGTGCCTGGAGAAGACAGGGGGTCCCTGAGCAGTTCTTC,CAWRRQGVPEQFF
-,-,TRBV20-1,TRBJ1-2,TGCAGTGCTAGAGTGCCAGGGGAGGACTATGGCTACACCTTC,CSARVPGEDYGYTF
TRBD2,-,TRBV20-1,TRBJ2-4,TGCAGTGCTAGCCGGGGCCAGGGACTAGCGGGAGGGCGTAGGGACATTCAGTACTTC,CSASRGQGLAGGRRDIQYF
-,many,TRBV29-1,TRBJ2-1,TGCAGCGTTATAGGTACCCCGACTGACTCCTACAATGAGCAGTTCTTC,CSVIGTPTDSYNEQFF
TRBD1,-,TRBV6-1,TRBJ2-5,TGTGCCAGCAGTGAGAGACAGGGTAGCGACCAGTACTTC,CASSERQGSDQYF
-,many,TRBV5-1,TRBJ1-2,TGCGCCAGCAGCTTGTTGACAGGTCGTAACGACTATGGCTACACCTTC,CASSLLTGRNDYGYTF
-,many,TRBV25-1,TRBJ2-1,TGTGCCAGCATAGTCGATAAGGTGAGGTTTAAGGATGAGCAGTTCTTC,CASIVDKVRFKDEQFF
TRBD2,few,TRBV5-1,TRBJ2-2,TGCGCCAGCAGCTTGCCGGGAGGAGCGGCTTGGGCCGGGGAGCTGTTTTTT,CASSLPGGAAWAGELFF
-,few,TRBV7-8,TRBJ1-6,TGTGCCAGCAGCTTTTCGGTTCCTGGACAGTATAATTCACCCCTCCACTTT,CASSFSVPGQYNSPLHF
-,many,TRBV6-1,TRBJ1-1,TGTGCCAGCACCCGGTTTCAGGGAGGCACTGAAGCTTTCTTT,CASTRFQGGTEAFF
TRBD1,-,TRBV29-1,TRBJ2-1,TGCAGCGCCGAGGGGGCCCTTAGGGACAATGAGCAGTTCTTC,CSAEGALRDNEQFF